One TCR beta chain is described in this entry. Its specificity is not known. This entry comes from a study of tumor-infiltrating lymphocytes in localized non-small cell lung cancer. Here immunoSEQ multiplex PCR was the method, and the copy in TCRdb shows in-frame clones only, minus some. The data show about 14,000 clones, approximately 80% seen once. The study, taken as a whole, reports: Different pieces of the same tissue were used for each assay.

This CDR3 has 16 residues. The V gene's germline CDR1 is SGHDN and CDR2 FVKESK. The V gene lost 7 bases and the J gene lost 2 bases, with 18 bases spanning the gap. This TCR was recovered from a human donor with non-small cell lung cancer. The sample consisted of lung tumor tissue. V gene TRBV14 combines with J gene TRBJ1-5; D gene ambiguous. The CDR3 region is CASTIIGQVGNQPQHF. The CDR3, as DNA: TGTGCCAGCACCATCATCGGGCAGGTTGGCAATCAGCCCCAGCATTTT.